This entry features one TCR beta chain sequence. This clonotype was seen many times. Its recognized antigen is unknown. Per-base qualities were not stored, and no clone one base away is much larger. The lymph node samples were taken from the axillary draining lymph nodes of breast cancer patients. A distance of 14 bases separates the germline ends of V and J, which lose 4 bases and 0 bases respectively. From a lookup of the germline V gene, CDR1 and CDR2 are SGHDT and YYEEEE. The CDR3 runs 16 amino acids, cysteine and phenylalanine included. The read is trimmed to its CDR3 DNA, 48 bases read in frame from base 1. This record belongs to a study of breast tumors, draining lymph nodes, adjacent tissues (dated by TCRdb to about 2016). The study in broad terms: Breast cancer patients provided tumor, adjacent nontumor tissue and axillary lymph nodes, and the study compared the TCR beta repertoires across these three sources. The study was designed to assess the relationships and possible T-cell exchange between tumor, surrounding tissue and draining lymph node repertoires in human breast cancer. Overall study outcomes, separate from this receptor: Tumor T-cell repertoires showed less diversity than lymph node repertoires and more diversity than nontumor tissue repertoires, and tumor T-cell repertoires showed preferential V and J gene usage. The similarity between tumor and nontumor tissue repertoires was significantly greater in luminal-like breast cancer than in basal-like breast cancer. Rather than being directly demonstrated, the conclusion that tumor T cells originate in lymph nodes was presented as consistent with a hypothesis. The data were considered consistent with most tumor T cells being derived from the lymph node and subsequently expanding within tumor tissue.

Instrument used: Illumina HiSeq 2000. Multiplex PCR amplification was used to build the TCR beta chain libraries. High-throughput sequencing was used to analyze the amplified TCR beta chain products. The raw public data were reprocessed by TCRdb itself: fastp quality trimming at Q25, MiXCR clonotype calling, in-frame beta chains only. Each entry merges the rows of one CDR3 protein and shows their most common DNA and genes. For this sample there are some 100,000 distinct CDR3 sequences; 20% to 25% appear just once. The top ten constitute roughly 1.2% of the sample. Sample: axillary lymph node tissue. The TCR originated in a female donor with breast cancer. Some clones in this sample may be carry-over from other donors' samples. The chain couples TRBV5-6 to TRBJ2-1; TRBD2 might be the D gene, on 7 matching bases. The CDR3 is CASSGGGGSSYNEQFF. The DNA is as follows: TGTGCCAGCAGCGGAGGGGGGGGAAGCTCCTACAATGAGCAGTTCTTC.